This TCR beta chain was observed in a study of T cells in Graves' hyperthyroidism and ophthalmopathy. This clonotype was recorded a few times. Authors of the study amplified TCR beta CDR3 regions from RNA transcripts. A first-round RT-PCR of the TCR CDR3 used the HTBI primer set. TCRdb reprocessed the multiplex PCR reads with MiXCR, giving one entry per CDR3 protein. The data show about 350,000 distinct CDR3 sequences, approximately 15% seen once. The germline V gene encodes CDR1 GTSNPN and CDR2 SVGIG (reference sequence). CDR3 size: 15 residues. With 2 bases removed from V and 0 bases from J, the gap between germline ends came to 13 bases.

The sequencing sample was made of blood. The TCR sequence derives from a young woman with Graves' hyperthyroidism. V gene TRBV30 combines with J gene TRBJ1-1; possible D gene TRBD1, 6 bases. CDR3 in DNA: TGTGCCTGGAGTACCCGGGGGGCGATGAACACTGAAGCTTTCTTT. Residues: CAWSTRGAMNTEAFF.